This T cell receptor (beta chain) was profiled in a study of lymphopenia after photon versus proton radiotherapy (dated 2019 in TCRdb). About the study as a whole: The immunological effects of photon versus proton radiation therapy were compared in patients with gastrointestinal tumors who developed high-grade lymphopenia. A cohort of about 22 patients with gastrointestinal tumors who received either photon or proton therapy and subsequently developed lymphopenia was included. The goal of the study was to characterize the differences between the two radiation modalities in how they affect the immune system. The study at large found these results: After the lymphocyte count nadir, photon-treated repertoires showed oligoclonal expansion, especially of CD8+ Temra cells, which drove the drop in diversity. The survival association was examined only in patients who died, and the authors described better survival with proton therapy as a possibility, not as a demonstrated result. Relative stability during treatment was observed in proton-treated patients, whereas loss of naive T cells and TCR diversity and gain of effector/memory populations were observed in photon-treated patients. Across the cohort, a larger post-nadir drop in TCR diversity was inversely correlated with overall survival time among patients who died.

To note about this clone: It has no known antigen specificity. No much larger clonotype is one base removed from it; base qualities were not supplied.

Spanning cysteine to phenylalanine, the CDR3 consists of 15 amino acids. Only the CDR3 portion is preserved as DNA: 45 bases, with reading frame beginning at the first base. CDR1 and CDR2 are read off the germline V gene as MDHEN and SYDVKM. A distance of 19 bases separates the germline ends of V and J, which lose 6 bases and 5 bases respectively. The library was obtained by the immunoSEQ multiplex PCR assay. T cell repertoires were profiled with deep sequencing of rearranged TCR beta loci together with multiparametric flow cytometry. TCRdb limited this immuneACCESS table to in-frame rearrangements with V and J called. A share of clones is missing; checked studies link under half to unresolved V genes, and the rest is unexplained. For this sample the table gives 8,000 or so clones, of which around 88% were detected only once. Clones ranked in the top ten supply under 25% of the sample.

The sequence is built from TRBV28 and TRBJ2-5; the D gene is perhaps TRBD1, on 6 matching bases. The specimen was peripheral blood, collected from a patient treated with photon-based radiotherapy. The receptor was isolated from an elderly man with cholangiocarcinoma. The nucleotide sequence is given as TGTGCCAGCAGCCCTCCTGGAACAGGGATGGAGACCCAGTACTTC. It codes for CASSPPGTGMETQYF.